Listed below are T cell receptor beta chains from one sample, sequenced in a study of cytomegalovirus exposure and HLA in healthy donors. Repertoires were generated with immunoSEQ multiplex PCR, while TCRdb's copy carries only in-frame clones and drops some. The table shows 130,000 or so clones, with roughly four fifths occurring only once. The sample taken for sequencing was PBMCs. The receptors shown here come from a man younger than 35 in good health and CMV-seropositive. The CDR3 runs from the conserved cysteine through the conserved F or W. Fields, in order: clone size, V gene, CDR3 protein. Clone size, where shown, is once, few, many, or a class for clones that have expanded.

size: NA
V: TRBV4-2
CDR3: CASSQPTGGPGYEQYF

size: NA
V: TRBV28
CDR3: CASSSGGGSYEQYF

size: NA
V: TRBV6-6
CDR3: CASSYRQGNQPQHF

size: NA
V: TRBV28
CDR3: CASSLRQGRETQYF

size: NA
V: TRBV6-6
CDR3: CASSPGTGGRDTEAFF

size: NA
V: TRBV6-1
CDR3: CASSEALGLAGSNEQFF

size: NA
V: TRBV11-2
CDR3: CASSWGPPPYEQYF

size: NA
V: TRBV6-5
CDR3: CASSSRTGRYEQYF

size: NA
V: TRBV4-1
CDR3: CASSLTSGRASYEQYF

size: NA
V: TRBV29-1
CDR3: CSVIDRDTDTEAFF

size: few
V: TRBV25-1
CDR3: CASIGQGALNEQYF

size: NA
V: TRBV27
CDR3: CASSSYNSGTGVYEQYF

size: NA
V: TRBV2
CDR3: CASSDSRTGANGYTF

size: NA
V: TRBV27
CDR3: CASSLLSGNEQFF

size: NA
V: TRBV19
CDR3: CASSMLFSGANVLTF

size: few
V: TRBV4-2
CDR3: CASSQDWTGGVKTQYF

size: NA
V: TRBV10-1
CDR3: CASSLRGGEAFF

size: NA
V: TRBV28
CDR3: CASSSLEEQFF

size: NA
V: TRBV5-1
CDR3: CASSPGGHSYEQYF

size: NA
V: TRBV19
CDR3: CASSIRLTGTDTQYF

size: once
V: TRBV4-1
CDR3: CASSHPGTGGVNGYTF

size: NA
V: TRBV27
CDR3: CASSLSAGSYNEQFF

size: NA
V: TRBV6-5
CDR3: CASSYNGGIETQYF

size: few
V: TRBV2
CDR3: CASSADTGELFF

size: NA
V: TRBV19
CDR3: CASSWGGGISVDEQFF

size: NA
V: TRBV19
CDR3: CASSFRHTNTGELFF

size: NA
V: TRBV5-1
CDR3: CASSSNPREGYEQYF

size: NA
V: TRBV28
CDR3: CASTRGREVYEQYF

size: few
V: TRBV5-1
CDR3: CASSLERPSYNEQFF

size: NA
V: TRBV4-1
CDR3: CASSHPVGDRVNQPQHF

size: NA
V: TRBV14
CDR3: CASSTGLAGGSEQFF

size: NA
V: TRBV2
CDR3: CASVTQGSIYGYTF

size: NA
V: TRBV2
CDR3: CASSDTSGSETQYF

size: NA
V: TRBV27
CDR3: CASSLGLSNQPQHF

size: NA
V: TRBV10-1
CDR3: CASSLGPRGTDTQYF

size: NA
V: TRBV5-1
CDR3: CASRYFRDRGSDTQYF

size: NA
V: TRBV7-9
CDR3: CASSLTSGGNEQFF

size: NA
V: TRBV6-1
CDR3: CASRSGGSGANVLTF

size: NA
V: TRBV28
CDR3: CASTETGYPNEKLFF

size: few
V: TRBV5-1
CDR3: CASSLPAVYEQYF

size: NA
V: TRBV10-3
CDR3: CAISADRGLTPYEQYF

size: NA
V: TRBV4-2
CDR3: CASSQDPAGLAGGTGELFF

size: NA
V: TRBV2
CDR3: CASSPGARNEKLFF

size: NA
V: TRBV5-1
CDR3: CASSSGTSGSYNEQFF

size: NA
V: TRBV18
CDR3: CASSLADINYGYTF